This TCR beta chain is drawn from a study of beta chain features in type 1 diabetes. Study-level findings and limits: Moderately but significantly shorter TCRB CDR3s were found in Type 1 diabetes patients in all four CD4+ subsets.

For this clone: Its specificity is not known.

Germline CDR1 is SGHTA and CDR2 is FQGNSA. The CDR3 sequence is 12 residues long. Trimming left V 4 bases short and J 1 base short, with 4 bases between. Sequenced material consisted of expressed TCRB transcripts (all of the isolated RNA was reverse transcribed). Profiled with immunoSEQ multiplex PCR; TCRdb holds only in-frame clones, not every one. The table shows a few hundred thousand clones, with roughly 20% occurring only once. This sequence was found in a middle-aged woman with type 1 diabetes. The sample consisted of naive CD4+ T cells from blood. The chain links TRBV7-2 to TRBJ1-2; no firm D call. CDR3: CASSSDNYGYTF. CDR3 DNA sequence: TGTGCCAGCAGCTCAGATAACTATGGCTACACCTTC.